Listed below are T cell receptor beta chains from one sample, sequenced in a study of OX40 agonist ivuxolimab in advanced cancers. Using immunoSEQ multiplex PCR, the repertoire was profiled, and TCRdb retains in-frame clones only, with some absent. The table lists roughly 20,000 clones, around 87% of them singletons. Sample: CD4+ or CD8+ T cells sorted from blood, taken in a trial of the OX40 agonist ivuxolimab. These receptors originate from an adult with an advanced solid tumor such as melanoma, head and neck, liver or kidney cancer. The CDR3 runs from the conserved cysteine through the conserved F or W. D genes are given only for firm matches. The size entry is marked missing in some rows and otherwise reads once, few, many or a size class.

clone_size	v_call	j_call	d_call	cdr3_aa	cdr3_nt
-	TRBV6-5	TRBJ1-5	TRBD1	CASSYGTGNQPQHF	TGTGCCAGCAGTTATGGGACAGGGAATCAGCCCCAGCATTTT
-	TRBV27	TRBJ2-2	-	CASRNGANTGELFF	TGTGCCAGCAGGAACGGAGCGAACACCGGGGAGCTGTTTTTT
-	TRBV4-3	TRBJ1-5	-	CASSQVSGSGNQPQHF	TGCGCCAGCAGCCAAGTATCCGGGAGCGGCAATCAGCCCCAGCATTTT
-	TRBV11-2	TRBJ1-4	TRBD1	CASSSWTGRDEKLFF	TGTGCCAGCAGTTCTTGGACAGGGCGGGACGAAAAACTGTTTTTT
-	TRBV18	TRBJ1-1	TRBD1	CASSPPPWDRVMNTEAFF	TGTGCCAGCTCACCACCACCCTGGGACAGGGTCATGAACACTGAAGCTTTCTTT
few	TRBV19	TRBJ1-6	-	CASSIDRGNSPLHF	TGTGCCAGTAGTATAGATAGGGGGAATTCACCCCTCCACTTT
-	TRBV7-7	TRBJ2-3	-	CASSLEAPAGTDTQYF	TGTGCTAGCAGCTTAGAAGCTCCGGCGGGCACAGATACGCAGTATTTT
-	TRBV11-2	TRBJ2-5	TRBD2	CASSSGTSGGKTQYF	TGTGCCAGCAGCTCGGGGACTAGCGGGGGTAAGACCCAGTACTTC
-	TRBV9	TRBJ2-1	-	CASSVEPSGNEQFF	TGTGCCAGCAGCGTAGAACCCTCCGGGAATGAGCAGTTCTTC
-	TRBV27	TRBJ1-1	-	CASSLPGEF	TGTGCCAGCAGTTTACCGGGGGAGTTT
-	TRBV7-2	TRBJ1-1	-	CASSKQGSMNTEAFF	TGTGCCAGCAGCAAACAGGGATCCATGAACACTGAAGCTTTCTTT
-	TRBV6-6	TRBJ2-5	-	CASSSLQGGRETQYF	TGTGCCAGCAGTTCCCTCCAGGGGGGCCGAGAGACCCAGTACTTC
-	TRBV19	TRBJ1-1	TRBD1	CASSIVGQGYTEAFF	TGTGCCAGTAGTATAGTCGGACAGGGGTACACTGAAGCTTTCTTT
-	TRBV5-1	TRBJ2-3	TRBD1	CASSLGMGQGPSDTQYF	TGCGCCAGCAGCTTGGGAATGGGACAGGGTCCTTCAGATACGCAGTATTTT
-	TRBV9	TRBJ1-2	TRBD1	CASSSDRGYYGYTF	TGTGCCAGCAGCTCCGACAGGGGCTACTATGGCTACACCTTC
-	TRBV10-3	TRBJ1-2	-	CAISDTVDYGYTF	TGTGCCATCAGTGACACGGTAGACTATGGCTACACCTTC
-	TRBV11-2	TRBJ2-7	-	CASSSHRGEQYF	TGTGCCAGCAGCTCTCACAGAGGCGAGCAGTACTTC
once	TRBV4-3	TRBJ2-7	-	CASSQETPGEAYEQYF	TGCGCCAGCAGCCAAGAAACCCCAGGGGAGGCCTACGAGCAGTACTTC
-	TRBV5-4	TRBJ2-5	TRBD2	CASSWLAGDQETQYF	TGTGCCAGCAGTTGGCTAGCGGGGGACCAAGAGACCCAGTACTTC
-	TRBV5-1	TRBJ1-1	TRBD1	CASSWTGVTEAFF	TGCGCCAGCAGCTGGACAGGGGTGACTGAAGCTTTCTTT
-	TRBV28	TRBJ1-6	-	CASRPTGNSNSPLHF	TGTGCCAGCAGACCAACAGGGAATTCAAATTCACCCCTCCACTTT
once	TRBV5-1	TRBJ1-4	TRBD1	CASSSGTGDEKLFF	TGCGCCAGCAGCTCCGGGACAGGGGATGAAAAACTGTTTTTT
-	TRBV30	TRBJ1-2	-	CAWSVGAGESDGYTF	TGTGCCTGGAGTGTAGGGGCGGGGGAGAGTGATGGCTACACCTTC
-	TRBV18	TRBJ1-1	TRBD1	CASSPTFPGTVKNMNTEAFF	TGTGCCAGCTCACCCACTTTTCCCGGGACAGTAAAAAATATGAACACTGAAGCTTTCTTT
once	TRBV5-6	TRBJ1-5	-	CASSLSYGLQPQHF	TGTGCCAGCAGCTTGTCCTACGGTCTGCAGCCCCAGCATTTT
-	TRBV19	TRBJ1-6	-	CASSLDINSPLHF	TGTGCCAGTAGTTTGGACATTAATTCACCCCTCCACTTT
-	TRBV5-1	TRBJ1-2	TRBD1	CASSWTLGQGDGGYTF	TGCGCCAGCAGCTGGACCTTGGGACAGGGAGATGGGGGCTACACCTTC